This T cell receptor (beta chain) is drawn from a study of T cells in Graves' hyperthyroidism and ophthalmopathy. Findings of the study overall: A model using 13 V-J features told ophthalmopathy apart from stable hyperthyroidism. Most clonotypes expanded in the thyroid (above 0.001) were also present in blood.

Criteria for exclusion of patients were uncontrolled infection, other autoimmune disease, pregnancy or lactation. Diagnoses used clinical symptoms, serum thyroxine and TRAb, thyroid ultrasound and orbital computed tomography. As to this clonotype: What it binds is unknown.

The V gene lost 3 bases and the J gene lost 8 bases, with 10 bases spanning the gap. Germline V lookup: CDR1 SQVTM, CDR2 ANQGSEA. This CDR3 has 11 residues. Amplification of TCR beta CDR3 regions was performed using RNA transcripts as template. First-round RT-PCR with HTBI primers amplified the TCR CDR3 region. TCRdb redid the calling of the multiplex PCR reads with MiXCR, one entry per CDR3 protein. This table holds 650,000 to 800,000 distinct CDR3 sequences, just under 45% found once. The sample taken for sequencing was peripheral blood or thyroid tissue (not recorded which). This TCR was recovered from an adult man with Graves' disease, either hyperthyroidism or ophthalmopathy (not recorded which). V usage is TRBV29-1 and J usage is TRBJ1-2; D unresolved. CDR3 in amino acids: CSVEARGGYTF. The CDR3 DNA reads as TGCAGCGTTGAGGCCCGAGGCGGCTACACCTTC.